The 14 T cell receptor beta chains in this list originate from one sample, sequenced in a study of shared clonotypes between healthy human individuals. Some clones are missing from TCRdb's copy, which holds only in-frame ones; the method was immunoSEQ multiplex PCR. The sample comprises 1.4 million or so clones, 98% to 99% of which are singletons, and roughly 0.36% rests with the top ten. The sequenced material came from naive CD4+ T cells sorted from blood. As for subset: CD45RA+ positively selected. These receptor sequences come from a man between 25 and 39 years old in good health.

The V and J genes are TRBV30 and TRBJ2-1, with D possibly matching TRBD2 (6 bases). CDR1 is GTSNPN and CDR2 is SVGIG in the germline V gene (reference sequence). V lost 3 bases and J 6 bases, leaving 18 bases between the germline ends. CDR3 length equals 15 residues. The chain's CDR3 is CAWSAGTRATNEQFF. CDR3 bases: TGTGCCTGGAGCGCGGGGACTCGCGCAACCAATGAGCAGTTCTTC.

This rearrangement joins TRBV29-1 to TRBJ2-5, with 10 bases aligning to TRBD2. The CDR3 runs to 12 residues. CDR1 is SQVTM, CDR2 ANQGSEA, per germline. V trimming: 5 bases; J trimming: 4 bases; junction bases outside the gene matches: 1. CDR3 in amino acids: CSVIAGGETQYF. CDR3 coding DNA: TGCAGCGTTATAGCGGGAGGAGAGACCCAGTACTTC.

V and J are TRBV10-3 and TRBJ1-5; 8 bases fit TRBD1. This CDR3 region has 15 residues. Germline V gene data show CDR1 as ENHRY and CDR2 as SYGVKD. Trimming at V came to 1 base and at J to 6 bases, leaving 5 bases not matched to a gene. The CDR3 here is CAISELPGGSQPQHF. The DNA for the CDR3 is TGTGCCATCAGTGAGTTGCCAGGGGGCAGTCAGCCCCAGCATTTT.

The chain uses TRBV9 and TRBJ2-1, with 13 nucleotides matching TRBD2. This CDR3 has 16 amino acids. Trimming took 3 bases from V and 7 from J; bases not matched to a gene: 7. CDR1 is SGDLS, CDR2 YYNGEE, per germline. CDR3 sequence (DNA): TGTGCCAGCAGCGCTCGGACTAGCGGGAGTCAAAATGAGCAGTTCTTC. Its translation is CASSARTSGSQNEQFF.

The chain joins TRBV9 to TRBJ2-2; D is ambiguous. The length of the CDR3 is 13 residues. The V gene lost 3 bases and the J gene lost 8 bases, with 11 bases spanning the gap. Germline V CDR1 and CDR2: SGDLS, YYNGEE. CDR3 loop: CASSASSRGELFF. The CDR3 region has the DNA TGTGCCAGCAGCGCTTCGTCACGGGGGGAGCTGTTTTTT.

The gene calls are TRBV7-9 and TRBJ2-3; no definite D call. V was cut by 4 bases and J by 0 bases, with 11 bases left in between. Germline CDR1 reads SEHNR; CDR2 reads FQNEAQ (reference sequence). The CDR3 extends over 15 amino acids. The CDR3 DNA is TGTGCCAGCAGCTCCACTATCCTTAGCACAGATACGCAGTATTTT. Its protein is CASSSTILSTDTQYF. Supplemented by reference TRBV7-9 and TRBJ2-3, the full variable domain reads DTGVSQNPRHKITKRGQNVTFRCDPISEHNRLYWYRQTLGQGPEFLTYFQNEAQLEKSRLLSDRFSAERPKGSFSTLEIQRTEQGDSAMYLCASSSTILSTDTQYFGPGTRLTVL.

The J gene is TRBJ2-7, the V gene TRBV2; 7 nucleotides match TRBD1. Germline assignment: CDR1 SNHLY and CDR2 FYNNEI. The CDR3 has 17 residues. This CDR3 is CASSRDRAPLISYEQYF. The CDR3 region has the DNA TGTGCTTCCTCCAGGGACAGAGCACCCCTGATCTCCTACGAGCAGTACTTC.

This chain joins TRBV25-1 and TRBJ2-7; no clear D gene. The germline CDR1 and CDR2 sequences are MGHDK and SYGVNS. The V and J ends lost 3 bases and 3 bases respectively, with 9 bases between them. The CDR3 loop spans 13 amino acids. The CDR3 loop reads CASSDPAGYEQYF. The CDR3 DNA is TGTGCCAGCAGTGATCCGGCAGGCTACGAGCAGTACTTC.

The chain is built from TRBV5-1 and TRBJ2-1; 9 bases are shared with TRBD2. The CDR3 extends over 15 amino acids. The ends lost 4 bases at V and 9 bases at J; junction bases unmatched: 11. Germline V gives CDR1 SGHRS, CDR2 YFSETQ. In nucleotides, the CDR3 is TGCGCCAGCAGCCTGCGGACTAGCGTTAAGGGTGAGCAGTTCTTC. This codes for CASSLRTSVKGEQFF.

The rearrangement links TRBV6-6 to TRBJ2-5; the D gene is possibly TRBD1 (5 bases). The V gene lost 0 bases and the J gene lost 4 bases, with 6 bases spanning the gap. There are 13 residues in the CDR3. Germline V gives CDR1 MNHNY, CDR2 SVGAGI (reference sequence). In nucleotides, the CDR3 is TGTGCCAGCAGTTACTCCCAGGGAGAGACCCAGTACTTC. This encodes CASSYSQGETQYF.

The chain employs TRBV7-8 and TRBJ2-7; D is undetermined. Germline assignment: CDR1 SGHVS and CDR2 FQNEAQ. This CDR3 is built from 13 residues. Trimming pared 5 bases from V and 6 bases from J, leaving 14 bases between. The CDR3 region has the DNA TGTGCCAGCAGCCTCGGACGGGTACTCGAGCAGTACTTC. Residues: CASSLGRVLEQYF.

With regard to this clone: Other DNA sequences from this sample encode an identical CDR3 as well. The chain employs TRBV5-1 and TRBJ2-6; D gene unclear. The germline V and J ends were trimmed by 1 base and 0 bases, with 5 bases remaining between them. Germline values: CDR1 SGHRS, CDR2 YFSETQ. This CDR3 has 15 amino acids. CDR3 amino acids: CASSLLGSGANVLTF. CDR3 nucleotides: TGCGCCAGCAGCTTGTTAGGCTCTGGGGCCAACGTCCTGACTTTC. Full variable domain (missing parts from reference TRBV5-1 and TRBJ2-6): KAGVTQTPRYLIKTRGQQVTLSCSPISGHRSVSWYQQTPGQGLQFLFEYFSETQRNKGNFPGRFSGRQFSNSRSEMNVSTLELGDSALYLCASSLLGSGANVLTFGAGSRLTVL.

On this clone: This same CDR3 is encoded by further DNA sequences in the sample. The gene calls are TRBV18 and TRBJ2-3, with D perhaps given as TRBD1 or TRBD2 (6 bases each). The CDR3 runs 14 residues. CDR1 and CDR2 (germline): KGHSH, LQKENI. V lost 3 bases, J lost 4 bases, and 11 bases lay in between. CDR3 protein: CASSPLGGPDTQYF. CDR3 nucleotides: TGTGCCAGCTCACCTCTGGGGGGCCCAGATACGCAGTATTTT. The full variable domain, rest sourced from reference TRBV18 and TRBJ2-3, is NAGVMQNPRHLVRRRGQEARLRCSPMKGHSHVYWYRQLPEEGLKFMVYLQKENIIDESGMPKERFSAEFPKEGPSILRIQQVVRGDSAAYFCASSPLGGPDTQYFGPGTRLTVL.

The genes are TRBV2 and TRBJ2-1; D is unclear. CDR3 length: 13 residues. Germline assignment: CDR1 SNHLY and CDR2 FYNNEI. Deletions cut 6 bases from V and 2 bases from J, with 8 bases between. CDR3: CASRVLTYNEQFF. CDR3 DNA sequence: TGTGCCAGCAGGGTATTAACCTACAATGAGCAGTTCTTC.